This is a list of T cell receptor beta chains from one sample in a study of shared clonotypes between healthy human individuals. The table came from immunoSEQ multiplex PCR; TCRdb's copy has only in-frame clones and leaves some out. The sample lists approximately 330,000 clones, less than 85% occurring once. Material for sequencing was memory CD4+ T cells sorted from blood. The receptors shown here come from a young man in good health. Each CDR3 is given with its conserved first and last residue. The order of the fields is J gene, V gene, clone size, D gene, CDR3 protein, CDR3 DNA. D genes are given only for firm matches. Some rows mark clone size as missing; the rest say once, few, many or name a class of expanded clone.

>TRBJ2-1|TRBV11-1|.|TRBD2
CASSRVLAGDNEQFF
TGTGCCAGCAGCCGAGTCCTAGCGGGAGACAATGAGCAGTTCTTC
>TRBJ1-5|TRBV18|few|TRBD1
CASSGQANQPQHF
TGTGCCAGCTCGGGACAGGCGAATCAGCCCCAGCATTTT
>TRBJ2-7|TRBV6-6|.|.
CASSYFPSYEQYF
TGTGCCAGCAGTTACTTCCCCTCCTACGAGCAGTACTTC
>TRBJ2-3|TRBV29-1|.|.
CSGRTDTQYF
TGCAGCGGGAGGACAGATACGCAGTATTTT
>TRBJ1-2|TRBV25-1|.|.
CASSDRISSYGYTF
TGTGCCAGCAGTGATCGTATCAGCTCATATGGCTACACCTTC
>TRBJ2-7|TRBV2|.|TRBD1
CASRATGAPSYEQYF
TGTGCCAGCAGAGCCACAGGGGCGCCGTCCTACGAGCAGTACTTC
>TRBJ2-7|TRBV4-1|.|.
CASSEGRSYEQYF
TGCGCCAGCAGCGAAGGGAGATCCTACGAGCAGTACTTC
>TRBJ2-2|TRBV27|.|TRBD2
CASSSRTSLTGELFF
TGTGCCAGCAGTTCCCGGACTAGCTTGACCGGGGAGCTGTTTTTT
>TRBJ2-1|TRBV7-9|many|TRBD2
CASSPPVLSGGSYNEQFF
TGTGCCAGCAGCCCACCGGTCCTAAGCGGGGGTTCCTACAATGAGCAGTTCTTC
>TRBJ2-7|TRBV7-2|.|TRBD2
CASSSTSSGYEQYF
TGTGCCAGCAGCTCGACGTCTAGCGGCTACGAGCAGTACTTC
>TRBJ2-5|TRBV28|.|.
CASSIGGGETQYF
TGTGCCAGCAGCATTGGGGGTGGGGAGACCCAGTACTTC
>TRBJ2-3|TRBV6-5|few|.
CASSYEGPFISTQYF
TGTGCCAGCAGTTACGAGGGCCCTTTCATATCTACGCAGTATTTT
>TRBJ1-2|TRBV28|few|.
CASSLQGIYGYTF
TGTGCCAGCAGCCTCCAGGGAATCTATGGCTACACCTTC
>TRBJ2-2|TRBV6-5|.|.
CASRLGVNTGELFF
TGTGCCAGCAGATTAGGCGTTAACACCGGGGAGCTGTTTTTT
>TRBJ2-1|TRBV29-1|.|TRBD2
CSVVAGGGNEQFF
TGCAGCGTTGTAGCGGGAGGAGGAAATGAGCAGTTCTTC
>TRBJ1-2|TRBV11-2|.|.
CASSLDVNLIYGYTF
TGTGCCAGCAGCCTGGACGTAAACTTGATCTATGGCTACACCTTC
>TRBJ1-5|TRBV30|.|.
CAWSTRQVGQPQHF
TGTGCCTGGAGTACGCGACAGGTGGGTCAGCCCCAGCATTTT
>TRBJ1-4|TRBV19|.|.
CASSPPRNYYEKLFF
TGTGCCAGTAGCCCCCCGCGGAACTATTATGAAAAACTGTTTTTT
>TRBJ2-3|TRBV4-1|.|.
CASSQYSTDTQYF
TGCGCCAGCAGCCAATATAGCACAGATACGCAGTATTTT
>TRBJ2-1|TRBV19|few|TRBD2
CASSGLVAGGGTEQFF
TGTGCCAGTAGCGGTCTGGTGGCGGGAGGGGGGACTGAGCAGTTCTTC
>TRBJ1-5|TRBV10-1|.|.
CASSESGQPQHF
TGCGCCAGCAGTGAGTCAGGGCAGCCCCAGCATTTT
>TRBJ1-2|TRBV19|.|TRBD1
CASSLQTGGVVYGYTF
TGTGCCAGTAGTCTCCAGACAGGGGGCGTCGTCTATGGCTACACCTTC
>TRBJ1-2|TRBV27|.|.
CASSLGGFPYGYTF
TGTGCCAGCAGTTTAGGGGGCTTTCCCTATGGCTACACCTTC
>TRBJ2-3|TRBV5-1|.|.
CASSLTVADTQYF
TGCGCCAGCAGCCTAACGGTGGCAGATACGCAGTATTTT
>TRBJ2-7|TRBV7-2|.|TRBD1
CASSSRQGSYEQYF
TGTGCCAGCAGCTCCCGACAGGGCTCCTACGAGCAGTACTTC
>TRBJ2-6|TRBV10-3|.|.
CAISSGANVLTF
TGTGCCATCTCCTCTGGGGCCAACGTCCTGACTTTC